One sample yielded the 9 T cell receptor beta chains listed below, sequenced in a study of blood T cell repertoires in COVID-19. TCRdb's table, derived via immunoSEQ multiplex PCR, lists solely in-frame clones and lacks some. This table holds a few hundred thousand clones, around 87% found once. Sequenced input: PBMCs or T cells enriched from blood (not recorded which). These receptors came from a woman aged 45 to 65 who had recovered from COVID-19.

J is TRBJ1-3 and V is TRBV2, with TRBD1 matching over 7 bases. J lost 5 bases, V lost 4 bases, and 2 bases had no gene match. CDR3 length: 13 amino acids. Per germline, CDR1 SNHLY and CDR2 FYNNEI. The CDR3, as DNA: TGTGCCAGCAGTGGGGACAGCAGAAACACCATATATTTT. Its translation is CASSGDSRNTIYF.

The V call is TRBV9, the J call TRBJ1-6, with unresolved D. Trimming shortened V by 0 bases and J by 8 bases, and 9 bases separated the two germline ends. CDR3 length: 14 amino acids. From germline, CDR1 is SGDLS and CDR2 YYNGEE. The CDR3 DNA reads as TGTGCCAGCAGCGTAGACCCAACAGATTCACCCCTCCACTTT. It translates to CASSVDPTDSPLHF.

This chain joins TRBV14 and TRBJ1-3, with D uncertain. CDR1 and CDR2 from the germline V gene are SGHDN and FVKESK. The CDR3 covers 16 residues. The V gene lost 1 base and the J gene lost 8 bases, with 18 bases spanning the gap. CDR3 amino acids: CASSQVRNTQMDTIYF. The CDR3 coding sequence is TGTGCCAGCAGCCAAGTCAGAAACACCCAGATGGACACCATATATTTT. The whole variable domain, remainder taken from reference TRBV14 and TRBJ1-3, is EAGVTQFPSHSVIEKGQTVTLRCDPISGHDNLYWYRRVMGKEIKFLLHFVKESKQDESGMPNNRFLAERTGGTYSTLKVQPAELEDSGVYFCASSQVRNTQMDTIYFGEGSWLTVV.

The CDR3 DNA sequence: TGTGCCAGCAGCTTAGGAGGAACCCCGGGGGTTCAGCCCCAGCATTTT. Translation gives CASSLGGTPGVQPQHF. V is TRBV7-8 and J is TRBJ1-5; D possibly corresponds to TRBD1 (5 bases). Germline V gene data show CDR1 as SGHVS and CDR2 as FQNEAQ. The CDR3 has 16 amino acids. The V end was cut by 1 base, the J end by 6 bases, with 16 bases between.

The gene calls are TRBV2 and TRBJ1-2; TRBD1 aligns across 8 bases. Per germline, CDR1 SNHLY and CDR2 FYNNEI. With 6 bases clipped from V and 8 bases from J, the junction kept 8 bases outside the gene matches. The CDR3 extends over 13 amino acids. The DNA of the CDR3 is TGTGCCAGCAGGATAGGACAGGGTAACGGCTACACCTTC. Protein sequence: CASRIGQGNGYTF.

The V and J genes are TRBV10-1 and TRBJ2-3, with 10 nucleotides matching TRBD2. Germline V gives CDR1 WNHNN, CDR2 SYGVQD (reference sequence). The CDR3 runs 17 residues. Losses at the gene ends were 8 bases for V and 0 bases for J; bases not matched to a gene: 11. In DNA form, the CDR3 reads TGCGCCAGCGGATCGACTAGCGGGCCGACGAGCACAGATACGCAGTATTTT. This codes for CASGSTSGPTSTDTQYF.

This clone has only a few counts. V gene TRBV15 combines with J gene TRBJ2-7; D is uncertain. Germline loops: CDR1 LNHNV, CDR2 YYDKDF (reference sequence). The CDR3 extends over 14 amino acids. V was cut by 0 bases and J by 1 base, with 7 bases left in between. Here the CDR3 reads CATSRDLRSYEQYF. The DNA of the CDR3 is TGTGCCACCAGCAGAGATCTGCGGTCCTACGAGCAGTACTTC.

The V and J genes are TRBV7-2 and TRBJ1-6; TRBD1 matches 7 bases. V was pared by 4 bases and J by 7 bases, with 4 bases of the junction left unmatched. Germline CDR1 SGHTA, CDR2 FQGNSA. The CDR3 consists of 14 residues. In nucleotides, the CDR3 is TGTGCCAGCAGCTCACAGGGGAACAATTCACCCCTCCACTTT. Its protein product is CASSSQGNNSPLHF.

The gene calls are TRBV11-3 and TRBJ2-1; TRBD2 aligns across 10 bases. With 4 bases clipped from V and 9 bases from J, the junction kept 9 bases outside the gene matches. The germline V gene encodes CDR1 SGHNT and CDR2 YENEEA. The CDR3 runs to 15 residues. The CDR3: CASSYQRGGWSEQFF. CDR3 nucleotides: TGTGCCAGCAGCTACCAGCGGGGGGGGTGGAGTGAGCAGTTCTTC.